This T cell receptor (beta chain) is from a study of CD8 T cells in Susac syndrome. Germline CDR1 is SNHLY and CDR2 is FYNNEI. CDR3 length: 14 residues. V lost 3 bases and J 6 bases, leaving 12 bases between the germline ends. This clonotype has a handful of counts. Its antigen is not identified. Sequencing of TCR beta was carried out in blood CD8+ and CD4+ T cells. Through negative isolation, CD4+ and CD8+ T cells were obtained, while TEMRA cells were enriched using FACS. Findings and caveats of the study: The study acknowledged a relatively small number of individuals in its TCR sequencing and HLA analysis.

RNA totalling about 0.45 to 1 ug underwent reverse transcription with random hexamers. An immunoSEQ multiplex PCR generated amplified TCR beta CDR3 products spanning 54 Vbeta and 13 Jbeta. Via MiXCR, TCRdb re-called the immunoSEQ multiplex PCR reads, giving one row per CDR3 protein. The repertoire holds about 440,000 distinct CDR3 sequences, more than 80% seen once, with roughly 0.11% in the top ten. Sequences were obtained from CD8+ T cells from PBMCs. The chain links TRBV2 to TRBJ2-1; D might be TRBD2 (5 bases). The TCR sequence derives from a human donor with multiple sclerosis. The CDR3 DNA sequence: TGTGCCAGCAGTGAGTACCTAGCACCCAATGAGCAGTTCTTC. This encodes CASSEYLAPNEQFF.